These 13 T cell receptor beta chains share one sample of origin, sequenced in a study of OX40 agonist ivuxolimab in advanced cancers. Profiling relied on immunoSEQ multiplex PCR, and the TCRdb table lists in-frame clones only, not all of them. The sample lists some 14,000 clones, about 60% occurring once. Sample: CD4+ or CD8+ T cells sorted from blood, taken in a trial of the OX40 agonist ivuxolimab. The receptors were sampled from an adult with an advanced solid tumor such as melanoma, head and neck, liver or kidney cancer.

This chain connects TRBV7-9 to TRBJ2-7, with a weak D call TRBD2 (6 bases). The CDR3 contains 13 residues. V was clipped by 5 bases and J by 4 bases, with 12 bases between them. The germline V gene has CDR1 SEHNR and CDR2 FQNEAQ (reference sequence). The CDR3 loop is CASSPGLIYEQYF. For the CDR3, the DNA is TGTGCCAGCAGCCCGGGACTGATATACGAGCAGTACTTC.

This chain connects TRBV30 to TRBJ2-7; the D is unclear. CDR1 GTSNPN and CDR2 SVGIG come from the germline V gene (reference sequence). Trimming stripped 3 bases from V and 3 bases from J, with 15 bases between. CDR3 length: 14 residues. The CDR3 protein is CAWRQKGPGYEQYF. The CDR3 DNA follows: TGTGCCTGGAGACAAAAGGGTCCGGGCTACGAGCAGTACTTC.

This clone was seen a single time. Other DNA sequences in this sample translate to the same CDR3. The CDR3 bases are TGTGCCAGTTCCCCTGGGACAGGGTATGGCTACACCTTC. Translation gives CASSPGTGYGYTF. V and J are TRBV19 and TRBJ1-2, with TRBD1 matching 9 bases. The CDR3 sequence is 13 residues long. The J segment lost 5 bases and the V segment lost 8 bases, leaving 6 bases of the junction unmatched. Germline CDR1 reads LNHDA; CDR2 reads SQIVND (reference sequence).

This rearrangement joins TRBV4-1 to TRBJ2-2, with D possibly TRBD2 on 5 matching bases. V shed 3 bases and J shed 5 bases, with 19 bases lying between them. This CDR3 comprises 17 residues. CDR1 is MGHRA, CDR2 YSYEKL, per germline. This CDR3 reads CASSHRAPGKGTGELFF. The CDR3, as DNA: TGCGCCAGCAGCCACCGAGCCCCGGGGAAAGGAACCGGGGAGCTGTTTTTT.

CDR3 coding DNA: TGTGCCAGCAGCTTAGTGCCGGGCTCACCCCTCCACTTT. Translation gives CASSLVPGSPLHF. The chain joins TRBV7-8 to TRBJ1-6; D is ambiguous. The V end was cut by 1 base, the J end by 10 bases, with 8 bases between. The CDR3 runs to 13 residues. Per germline, CDR1 SGHVS and CDR2 FQNEAQ.

The chain employs TRBV5-6 and TRBJ2-7; TRBD2 agrees at 10 bases. The CDR3 loop spans 16 amino acids. CDR1 and CDR2 (germline): SGHDT, YYEEEE. J lost 7 bases, V lost 0 bases, and 10 bases had no gene match. In DNA form, the CDR3 reads TGTGCCAGCAGCTTGGAACTAGCGGGGATTCGTGGGGAGCAGTACTTC. It codes for CASSLELAGIRGEQYF. Based on the CDR3 plus reference TRBV5-6 and TRBJ2-7, the full variable domain is DAGVTQSPTHLIKTRGQQVTLRCSPKSGHDTVSWYQQALGQGPQFIFQYYEEEERQRGNFPDRFSGHQFPNYSSELNVNALLLGDSALYLCASSLELAGIRGEQYFGPGTRLTVT.

This clone has a single count. The sample carries other DNA sequences with the same CDR3. The rearrangement links TRBV7-9 to TRBJ2-1, with unresolved D. V lost 1 base, J lost 1 base, and 5 bases lay in between. There are 14 residues in the CDR3. The germline V gene has CDR1 SEHNR and CDR2 FQNEAQ (reference sequence). The CDR3: CASSLDGSYNEQFF. CDR3 in DNA: TGTGCCAGCAGCTTAGACGGTTCCTACAATGAGCAGTTCTTC.

V gene TRBV5-1 combines with J gene TRBJ2-7; D is undetermined. Deletions cut 4 bases from V and 2 bases from J, with 10 bases between. There are 13 residues in the CDR3. Germline CDR1 SGHRS, CDR2 YFSETQ. DNA of the CDR3: TGCGCCAGCAGCCTAGACACTGCCTACGAGCAGTACTTC. It translates to CASSLDTAYEQYF.

This clone has only a few counts. The genes are TRBV27 and TRBJ2-2, with 8 bases lining up with TRBD2. Per the germline V gene, CDR1 is MNHEY and CDR2 is SMNVEV (reference sequence). V lost 8 bases, J lost 3 bases, and 2 bases stayed unmatched. The length of the CDR3 is 13 residues. CDR3 sequence (DNA): TGTGCCAGCCGGGGGGGGGACACCGGGGAGCTGTTTTTT. The encoded protein is CASRGGDTGELFF.

This clone was picked up a small number of times. The chain carries TRBV7-2 and TRBJ2-5, with D unresolved. The CDR3 runs to 12 residues. CDR1 SGHTA and CDR2 FQGNSA come from the germline V gene. V was pared by 7 bases and J by 7 bases, with 13 bases between. The CDR3, as DNA: TGTGCCAGCACCGTGGGGTGGGGGACCCAGTACTTC. Translated, it gives CASTVGWGTQYF.

This rearrangement joins TRBV2 to TRBJ2-7; unclear D gene. Germline CDR1 and CDR2: SNHLY and FYNNEI. The CDR3 has 10 amino acids. V gave up 6 bases and J gave up 9 bases, with 9 bases separating them. The CDR3 region is CASSPGAQYF. CDR3 sequence (DNA): TGTGCCAGCAGCCCCGGCGCGCAGTACTTC.

This clone showed up just a few times. This chain connects TRBV29-1 to TRBJ1-1, with unresolved D. CDR3 size: 15 residues. Trimming stripped 4 bases from V and 0 bases from J, with 15 bases between. Germline V gene data show CDR1 as SQVTM and CDR2 as ANQGSEA. The DNA for the CDR3 is TGCAGCGTTGGGCCAGGAATAGGTGTGAACACTGAAGCTTTCTTT. It codes for CSVGPGIGVNTEAFF.

The genes are TRBV6-5 and TRBJ1-2; TRBD1 agrees at 7 bases. Germline V CDR1 and CDR2: MNHEY, SVGAGI. The CDR3 length is 13 residues. V was clipped by 5 bases and J by 8 bases; unmatched bases: 8. The CDR3: CASSLQGLEGYTF. The CDR3 nucleotides are TGTGCCAGCAGTCTACAGGGGCTGGAGGGCTACACCTTC.